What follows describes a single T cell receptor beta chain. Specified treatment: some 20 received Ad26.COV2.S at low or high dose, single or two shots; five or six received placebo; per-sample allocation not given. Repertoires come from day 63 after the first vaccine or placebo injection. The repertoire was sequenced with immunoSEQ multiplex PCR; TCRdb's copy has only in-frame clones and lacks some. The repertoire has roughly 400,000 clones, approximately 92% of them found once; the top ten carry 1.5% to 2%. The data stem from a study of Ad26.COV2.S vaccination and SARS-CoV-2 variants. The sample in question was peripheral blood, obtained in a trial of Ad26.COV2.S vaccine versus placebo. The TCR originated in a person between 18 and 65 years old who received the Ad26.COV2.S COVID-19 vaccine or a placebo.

The CDR3 sequence: CASSPKPGLARNNEQFF. The CDR3 nucleotides are TGTGCCAGCAGCCCAAAGCCGGGACTAGCAAGAAACAATGAGCAGTTCTTC. The gene calls are TRBV3-1 (or the pseudogene TRBV3-2) and TRBJ2-1; 9 bases fit TRBD2. Germline V gene lookup returns CDR1 LGHDT and CDR2 YNNKEL (reference sequence). This CDR3 is built from 17 residues. After removal of 4 bases from V and 5 bases from J, the junction contained 12 bases not matched to a gene.